The subject of this entry is one T cell receptor beta chain. The record originates from a study of T cell clones after liver transplantation. The CDR3 is 16 residues long. Trimming stripped 4 bases from V and 2 bases from J, with 16 bases between. The germline V gene has CDR1 MNHEY and CDR2 SVGAGI. Data came from immunoSEQ multiplex PCR; TCRdb stores just in-frame clones and leaves some out. The data contain about 7,900 clones, roughly 80% of them seen just once; the ten biggest clones take up around 41%. The sequences come from CD8+ T cells from blood, collected before liver transplant. The chain is built from TRBV6-5 and TRBJ2-3, with D possibly TRBD2 on 6 matching bases. This sequence was found in a human donor who received a liver transplant. CDR3 coding DNA: TGTGCCAGCAGTTTCTCGATGAGCGGGTACACAGATACGCAGTATTTT. This gives the protein CASSFSMSGYTDTQYF.